One and the same sample provided the 8 T cell receptor beta chains below, sequenced in a study of T cell clonotyping in hematopoietic cell transplantation. This sample's time point: recipient sample about 28 days before transplant, after cytoreduction. Profiling relied on immunoSEQ multiplex PCR, and the TCRdb table lists in-frame clones only, not all of them. The table has fewer than 100,000 clones, about 95% seen once. Sample: peripheral blood mononuclear cells, taken before stem cell transplant. Receptor source: a woman aged 45-65 years with acute myeloid leukemia. Some clones in this sample may be carry-over from other donors' samples.

This chain connects TRBV5-6 to TRBJ1-2, with D unclear. V was cut by 0 bases and J by 4 bases, with 7 bases left in between. The V gene's germline CDR1 is SGHDT and CDR2 YYEEEE. The CDR3 is 13 residues long. CDR3 sequence reads: CASSLDGIYGYTF. CDR3 bases: TGTGCCAGCAGCTTGGATGGGATCTATGGCTACACCTTC. The whole variable domain, remainder taken from reference TRBV5-6 and TRBJ1-2, is DAGVTQSPTHLIKTRGQQVTLRCSPKSGHDTVSWYQQALGQGPQFIFQYYEEEERQRGNFPDRFSGHQFPNYSSELNVNALLLGDSALYLCASSLDGIYGYTFGSGTRLTVV.

V is TRBV7-8 and J is TRBJ2-5, with D possibly being TRBD1 (5 bases). The CDR3 is made up of 13 amino acids. Trimming took 2 bases from V and 5 from J, leaving 9 bases between them. The germline CDR1 and CDR2 sequences are SGHVS and FQNEAQ. The CDR3 DNA follows: TGTGCCAGCAGCTTACGACAGTCGGAGACCCAGTACTTC. Amino acids: CASSLRQSETQYF.

This chain connects TRBV7-8 to TRBJ2-1, with TRBD2 matching over 12 bases. V was clipped by 4 bases and J by 0 bases; unmatched bases: 7. The CDR3 sequence is 18 residues long. In germline, CDR1 is SGHVS, CDR2 FQNEAQ. The CDR3 sequence: CASSSVTSGGLSYNEQFF. The CDR3 DNA follows: TGTGCCAGCAGCTCCGTGACTAGCGGGGGCCTCTCCTACAATGAGCAGTTCTTC.

The V gene is TRBV30, the J gene TRBJ2-1; D tentatively reads TRBD1 or TRBD2 (6 bases each). This CDR3 spans 17 amino acids. Germline assignment: CDR1 GTSNPN and CDR2 SVGIG (reference sequence). Trimming left V 3 bases short and J 1 base short, with 19 bases between. As DNA, the CDR3 is TGTGCCTGGAGGCAAATGGGGGGCGGTTCGTCCTACAATGAGCAGTTCTTC. Protein: CAWRQMGGGSSYNEQFF.

The rearrangement joins TRBV10-3 to TRBJ1-5, with TRBD1 matching 7 bases. Germline trimming cut 8 bases from V and 4 bases from J; bases unmatched to any gene: 8. The CDR3 length is 14 residues. CDR1 and CDR2 from the germline V gene are ENHRY and SYGVKD. CDR3 DNA sequence: TGTGCCATCGCCAACCGGGACAGTAATCAGCCCCAGCATTTT. Residues: CAIANRDSNQPQHF.

The chain is built from TRBV6-5 and TRBJ2-2; TRBD1 agrees at 9 bases. The CDR3 contains 16 residues. The V gene's germline CDR1 is MNHEY and CDR2 SVGAGI. The V and J ends lost 2 bases and 2 bases, in that order; junction bases with no gene match: 3. The CDR3 DNA reads as TGTGCCAGCAGTTACACGGACAGGGGAAACACCGGGGAGCTGTTTTTT. This translates into CASSYTDRGNTGELFF.

The J gene is TRBJ1-2, the V gene TRBV19, with D maybe TRBD1 (5 bases). Germline V gene lookup returns CDR1 LNHDA and CDR2 SQIVND (reference sequence). Trimming pared 6 bases from V and 5 bases from J, leaving 16 bases between. The length of the CDR3 is 14 residues. CDR3 amino acids: CASRSSTHRYGYTF. The CDR3 nucleotides are TGTGCCAGTAGGTCTTCGACGCACAGGTATGGCTACACCTTC.

The V and J genes are TRBV5-6 and TRBJ2-2; TRBD2 might be the D (6 bases). Trimming shortened V by 7 bases and J by 7 bases, and 8 bases separated the two germline ends. The CDR3 is 11 amino acids. CDR1 and CDR2 from the germline V gene are SGHDT and YYEEEE. CDR3 residues: CASLGGGELFF. CDR3 DNA sequence: TGTGCCAGCTTGGGAGGCGGGGAGCTGTTTTTT.